A single sample is the source of the 21 T cell receptor beta chains below, sequenced in a study of T cell responses to AZD1222 COVID-19 vaccine. Using immunoSEQ multiplex PCR, the repertoire was profiled, and TCRdb retains in-frame clones only, with some absent. This table has 120,000 to 150,000 clones, roughly 88% appearing once. Sequenced material: peripheral blood, taken on day 0 of AZD1222 vaccination. Receptors were obtained from an adult in good health.

J is TRBJ2-7 and V is TRBV11-2; D is perhaps TRBD2 (5 bases). The germline V and J ends were trimmed by 1 base and 12 bases, with 19 bases remaining between them. Germline V gene sequence: CDR1 SGHAT, CDR2 FQNNGV. The CDR3 is made up of 14 amino acids. The chain's CDR3 is CASSLVRDKMSVYF. The CDR3 DNA reads TGTGCCAGCAGCTTAGTGAGGGATAAAATGTCCGTGTACTTC.

The genes are TRBV4-1 and TRBJ2-7; unclear D gene. CDR1 and CDR2 from the germline V gene are MGHRA and YSYEKL. V was clipped by 1 base and J by 0 bases, with 19 bases between them. CDR3 size: 18 residues. The CDR3 loop is CASSQVAPGRSSSYEQYF. The CDR3 DNA sequence: TGCGCCAGCAGCCAAGTGGCCCCGGGCAGGTCGAGCTCCTACGAGCAGTACTTC.

This clone was detected once. This chain links TRBV6-2 or TRBV6-3 with TRBJ2-7, with D tentatively TRBD1 (5 bases). The CDR3 loop spans 15 amino acids. CDR1 is MNHEY and CDR2 is SVGEGT in the germline V gene. Trimming removed 6 bases at V and 4 bases at J, with 19 bases between. In DNA form, the CDR3 reads TGTGCCAGCAGCAAAAAAGGGCCAGGGTGGTACGAGCAGTACTTC. Its translation: CASSKKGPGWYEQYF.

The V call is TRBV6-6, the J call TRBJ2-1, with 7 nucleotides matching TRBD1. Germline values: CDR1 MNHNY, CDR2 SVGAGI (reference sequence). The CDR3 loop spans 17 amino acids. Unmatched junction bases numbered 18, after V lost 5 bases and J lost 8 bases. The chain's CDR3 is CASSPQGIHQNNHEQFF. The CDR3 DNA is TGTGCCAGCAGTCCACAGGGGATACACCAAAACAATCATGAGCAGTTCTTC.

The chain joins TRBV14 to TRBJ2-2, with 8 bases aligning to TRBD1. The germline V gene encodes CDR1 SGHDN and CDR2 FVKESK. Losses at the gene ends were 5 bases for V and 0 bases for J; bases not matched to a gene: 5. The CDR3 runs to 16 residues. The CDR3 sequence: CASSRDRLPNTGELFF. The CDR3 DNA reads as TGTGCCAGCAGCAGGGACAGGCTTCCGAACACCGGGGAGCTGTTTTTT.

The chain carries TRBV30 and TRBJ2-7; D possibly corresponds to TRBD1 (6 bases). This CDR3 region has 12 residues. Germline V gene data show CDR1 as GTSNPN and CDR2 as SVGIG (reference sequence). The germline V and J ends were trimmed by 4 bases and 2 bases, with 9 bases remaining between them. CDR3 loop: CAWTGDAYEQYF. CDR3 coding DNA: TGTGCCTGGACAGGGGACGCCTACGAGCAGTACTTC.

The V and J genes are TRBV10-2 and TRBJ2-1, with 10 bases matching TRBD2. The ends lost 3 bases at V and 9 bases at J; junction bases unmatched: 5. CDR1 and CDR2 from the germline V gene are WSHSY and SAAADI. This CDR3 spans 14 amino acids. In DNA form, the CDR3 reads TGCGCCAGCAGTGAAGCGGGAGGGTACGGTGAGCAGTTCTTC. Protein product: CASSEAGGYGEQFF.

In this sample, this clone turned up once. The V call is TRBV5-6, the J call TRBJ2-1; TRBD2 matches at 10 bases. The CDR3 length is 17 residues. Germline V gene sequence: CDR1 SGHDT, CDR2 YYEEEE. V was clipped by 4 bases and J by 3 bases; unmatched bases: 10. The CDR3 nucleotides read TGTGCCAGCAGCGGAGAGGGCGGGACTAGCGACTACAATGAGCAGTTCTTC. Protein: CASSGEGGTSDYNEQFF.

The chain carries TRBV3-1 (or the pseudogene TRBV3-2) and TRBJ1-1; no clear D gene. Trimming took off 0 bases at V and 8 bases at J, with 10 bases between the two ends. Germline V gene sequence: CDR1 LGHDT, CDR2 YNNKEL (reference sequence). The CDR3 totals 13 residues. This CDR3 is CASSQDAAVEAFF. In DNA, the CDR3 is TGTGCCAGCAGCCAAGATGCGGCAGTCGAAGCTTTCTTT.

The CDR3 loop reads CASSYGPETQYF. The CDR3 nucleotides are TGTGCCAGCAGTTACGGGCCGGAGACCCAGTACTTC. The V gene is TRBV6-2 or TRBV6-3, the J gene TRBJ2-5; D ambiguous. This CDR3 is 12 amino acids long. Germline V lookup: CDR1 MNHEY, CDR2 SVGEGT. V was shortened by 2 bases and J by 5 bases, with 6 bases between the two germline ends.

The gene calls are TRBV6-5 and TRBJ1-3; D remains ambiguous. This CDR3 is built from 12 residues. V gave up 7 bases and J gave up 4 bases, with 8 bases separating them. Germline values: CDR1 MNHEY, CDR2 SVGAGI. Here the CDR3 DNA reads TGTGCCAGCACGGGGTACGGAAACACCATATATTTT. It specifies CASTGYGNTIYF.

V gene TRBV5-1 combines with J gene TRBJ2-2, with D possibly matching TRBD2 (5 bases). The ends were cut back, 9 bases at V and 4 bases at J, with 13 bases in the middle. This CDR3 is 13 amino acids long. The V gene's germline CDR1 is SGHRS and CDR2 YFSETQ. CDR3 sequence: CAIRHRGTGELFF. The CDR3 nucleotides are TGCGCCATCCGCCACCGGGGCACCGGGGAGCTGTTTTTT.

The J gene is TRBJ2-7, the V gene TRBV6-1; TRBD1 might be the D (6 bases). This CDR3 contains 12 residues. Germline V CDR1 and CDR2: MNHNS, SASEGT. The ends were cut back, 10 bases at V and 5 bases at J, with 15 bases in the middle. The CDR3 spells CATEDSLHEQYF. The CDR3 DNA reads as TGTGCCACTGAGGACAGCCTTCACGAGCAGTACTTC.

This chain links TRBV6-2 or TRBV6-3 with TRBJ1-5, with 8 nucleotides matching TRBD1. Trimming removed 2 bases from V and 0 bases from J; junction bases left unmatched: 12. The CDR3 runs to 19 residues. Per the germline V gene, CDR1 is MNHEY and CDR2 is SVGEGT. CDR3 sequence: CASSYTQGATRYSNQPQHF. CDR3 DNA: TGTGCCAGCAGTTACACGCAGGGGGCTACCCGGTATAGCAATCAGCCCCAGCATTTT.

This clone was counted a few times. The chain employs TRBV18 and TRBJ2-1; possibly TRBD2 for D (6 bases). The CDR3 sequence is 13 residues long. The ends were cut back, 4 bases at V and 5 bases at J, with 9 bases in the middle. The germline V gene has CDR1 KGHSH and CDR2 LQKENI. CDR3 coding DNA: TGTGCCAGCTCACTTGGACTAAACAATGAGCAGTTCTTC. Translated, it gives CASSLGLNNEQFF.

The CDR3 region is CASSLLGATEAFF. Here the CDR3 DNA reads TGCGCCAGCAGCCTTCTCGGGGCGACTGAAGCTTTCTTT. This chain connects TRBV5-1 to TRBJ1-1, with a possible D match to TRBD1 (5 bases). This CDR3 is 13 amino acids long. The ends were cut back, 4 bases at V and 5 bases at J, with 12 bases in the middle. Germline CDR1 SGHRS, CDR2 YFSETQ.

This chain uses TRBV2 with TRBJ1-2, with TRBD1 matching over 9 bases. Germline lookup yields CDR1 SNHLY and CDR2 FYNNEI. The CDR3 spans 15 residues. Trimming cost V 3 bases and J 1 base; bases outside gene matches: 3. The DNA of the CDR3 is TGTGCCAGCAGTGAGGGACAGGGTTTTAACTATGGCTACACCTTC. It is translated as CASSEGQGFNYGYTF.

J is TRBJ2-7 and V is TRBV10-3, with 8 positions matching TRBD2. CDR3 size: 14 residues. V dropped 2 bases and J dropped 3; count of bases not matched to a gene: 3. Germline CDR1 reads ENHRY; CDR2 reads SYGVKD. The CDR3 bases are TGTGCCATCAGTGAGGAAGCGGGAGTCTACGAGCAGTACTTC. This gives the protein CAISEEAGVYEQYF.

The V and J genes are TRBV27 and TRBJ2-5; D assignment may be TRBD1 or TRBD2 (5 bases each). The V and J ends lost 2 bases and 5 bases respectively, with 9 bases between them. The CDR3 totals 13 residues. CDR1 and CDR2 from the germline V gene are MNHEY and SMNVEV (reference sequence). Here the CDR3 reads CASSLQEGETQYF. The CDR3 DNA follows: TGTGCCAGCAGTTTACAAGAGGGGGAGACCCAGTACTTC.

The chain carries TRBV5-1 and TRBJ2-2; D unresolved. Germline V gene sequence: CDR1 SGHRS, CDR2 YFSETQ. CDR3 length: 13 amino acids. V dropped 8 bases and J dropped 0 bases, with 8 bases sitting between them. The CDR3 is CASYPANTGELFF. As DNA, the CDR3 is TGCGCCAGTTACCCAGCGAACACCGGGGAGCTGTTTTTT.

The genes are TRBV7-2 and TRBJ1-5; D call uncertain. With 2 bases removed from V and 9 bases from J, the gap between germline ends came to 17 bases. The germline V gene encodes CDR1 SGHTA and CDR2 FQGNSA. CDR3 length: 15 residues. The CDR3 sequence: CASSLYRGGILPQHF. CDR3 bases: TGTGCCAGCAGCTTATACAGAGGCGGCATACTGCCCCAGCATTTT.